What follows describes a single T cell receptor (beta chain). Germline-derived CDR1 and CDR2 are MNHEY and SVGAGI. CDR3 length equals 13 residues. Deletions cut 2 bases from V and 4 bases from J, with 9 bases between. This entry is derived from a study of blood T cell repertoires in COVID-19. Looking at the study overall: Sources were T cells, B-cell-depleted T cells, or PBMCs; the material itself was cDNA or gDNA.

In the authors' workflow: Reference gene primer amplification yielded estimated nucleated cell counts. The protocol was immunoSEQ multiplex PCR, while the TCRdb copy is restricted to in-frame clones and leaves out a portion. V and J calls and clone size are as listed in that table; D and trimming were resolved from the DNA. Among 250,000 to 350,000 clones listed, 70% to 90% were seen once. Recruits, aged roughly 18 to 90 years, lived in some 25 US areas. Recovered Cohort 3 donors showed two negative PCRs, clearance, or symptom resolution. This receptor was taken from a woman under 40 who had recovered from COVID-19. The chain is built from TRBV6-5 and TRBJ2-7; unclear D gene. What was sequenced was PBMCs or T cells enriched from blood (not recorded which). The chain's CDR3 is CASSYSQNYEQYF. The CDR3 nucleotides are TGTGCCAGCAGTTACAGTCAGAATTACGAGCAGTACTTC.